What follows are 15 T cell receptor beta chains derived from one specimen sequenced in a study of cytomegalovirus exposure and HLA in healthy donors. The PCR used 60 Vbeta and 13 Jbeta primers. Repertoires were generated with immunoSEQ multiplex PCR, while TCRdb's copy carries only in-frame clones and drops some. The profile covers around 200,000 clones, with over 70% appearing a single time and 3.5% to 4% taken by the ten largest. Sequenced material: PBMCs. These receptors all come from a man in his forties or fifties in good health and CMV-seronegative.

The chain combines TRBV9 with TRBJ1-1; 7 bases are a match to TRBD1. V was pared by 0 bases and J by 4 bases, with 3 bases of the junction left unmatched. This CDR3 comprises 14 residues. Germline V lookup: CDR1 SGDLS, CDR2 YYNGEE. The CDR3, as DNA: TGTGCCAGCAGCGTAGGACAGGGAACCACTGAAGCTTTCTTT. This translates into CASSVGQGTTEAFF.

The V call is TRBV6-5, the J call TRBJ2-7; 7 nucleotides match TRBD2. This CDR3 region has 15 residues. Germline CDR1 and CDR2: MNHEY and SVGAGI. With 2 bases clipped from V and 2 bases from J, the junction kept 6 bases outside the gene matches. CDR3 sequence: CASSYASGSPYEQYF. The CDR3 DNA reads as TGTGCCAGCAGTTACGCTAGCGGAAGCCCCTACGAGCAGTACTTC.

V gene TRBV4-2 combines with J gene TRBJ1-2; possibly TRBD1 for D (5 bases). The V end lost 4 bases, the J end lost 8 bases, and 20 bases lay between the germline ends. The CDR3 consists of 15 residues. Germline CDR1 reads LGHNA; CDR2 reads YNFKEQ. In nucleotides, the CDR3 is TGTGCCAGCAGCCCGGACGGCAGGGCTACTGGAGGCTACACCTTC. It translates to CASSPDGRATGGYTF.

The chain joins TRBV27 to TRBJ2-7, with D maybe TRBD2 (6 bases). Germline V gene sequence: CDR1 MNHEY, CDR2 SMNVEV (reference sequence). V lost 5 bases and J lost 1, with 15 bases in between. The CDR3 is 15 residues long. As DNA, the CDR3 is TGTGCCAGCAGTAACCCATCCGGGGGATCCTACGAGCAGTACTTC. It translates to CASSNPSGGSYEQYF.

By sample share, this clone is medium-sized. This chain uses TRBV5-6 with TRBJ1-1; TRBD1 might be the D (6 bases). Trimming shortened V by 3 bases and J by 1 base, and 10 bases separated the two germline ends. The CDR3 is made up of 14 amino acids. Germline V gene sequence: CDR1 SGHDT, CDR2 YYEEEE. The CDR3 here is CASSSVTGNTEAFF. The CDR3 DNA reads as TGTGCCAGCAGCTCGGTGACAGGGAACACTGAAGCTTTCTTT.

Concerning this clone itself: At one of its ends the junction is not consistent with the germline gene, which may arise from a read error. The V and J genes are TRBV7-9 and TRBJ1-6, with 10 nucleotides matching TRBD1. The CDR3 spans 16 residues. The V gene's germline CDR1 is SEHNR and CDR2 FQNEAQ (reference sequence). The CDR3 DNA follows: TGTTCCAGCAGCCCGACCTGGAGGGACAGGGGTGGACCCCTCCACTTT. Translated, it gives CSSSPTWRDRGGPLHF.

J is TRBJ2-5 and V is TRBV6-5, with D tentatively TRBD2 (6 bases). Trimming took off 0 bases at V and 4 bases at J, with 12 bases between the two ends. Germline CDR1 and CDR2: MNHEY and SVGAGI. There are 15 residues in the CDR3. The DNA of the CDR3 is TGTGCCAGCAGTTACTCGATAGAGGGAGGAGAGACCCAGTACTTC. It encodes CASSYSIEGGETQYF.

As regards this clone: At one of its ends the junction is not consistent with the germline gene, which may arise from a read error. This chain joins TRBV4-1 and TRBJ1-1, with no clear D. CDR1 MGHRA and CDR2 YSYEKL come from the germline V gene. This CDR3 has 14 residues. The CDR3 DNA reads as TGCGCCAGCAGCCAAGCACGCCAGAACGCTGAAGCTTTCTTT. Amino acids: CASSQARQNAEAFF.

This clone showed up just a few times. The rearrangement uses TRBV6-1 and TRBJ2-7, with a weak D call TRBD1 (5 bases). Trimming took 5 bases from V and 6 from J, leaving 8 bases between them. The CDR3 length is 11 residues. From germline, CDR1 is MNHNS and CDR2 SASEGT. CDR3 region: CASSQGFEQYF. As DNA, the CDR3 is TGTGCCAGCAGTCAGGGCTTCGAGCAGTACTTC.

The chain carries TRBV27 and TRBJ2-5; the match to TRBD2 covers 9 bases. There are 13 residues in the CDR3. In germline, CDR1 is MNHEY, CDR2 SMNVEV (reference sequence). Trimming took 7 bases from V and 5 from J; bases not matched to a gene: 5. CDR3 loop: CASKAGGSETQYF. CDR3 DNA: TGTGCCAGCAAGGCGGGGGGGTCGGAGACCCAGTACTTC.

The genes are TRBV11-2 and TRBJ2-7; 7 nucleotides line up with TRBD2. This CDR3 is 16 amino acids long. Germline values: CDR1 SGHAT, CDR2 FQNNGV. After removal of 0 bases from V and 5 bases from J, the junction contained 10 bases not matched to a gene. The CDR3 nucleotides read TGTGCCAGCAGCTTAGAGGGGGGGAAAGTCTGGGACGAGCAGTACTTC. It translates to CASSLEGGKVWDEQYF. The whole variable domain, remainder taken from reference TRBV11-2 and TRBJ2-7, is EAGVAQSPRYKIIEKRQSVAFWCNPISGHATLYWYQQILGQGPKLLIQFQNNGVVDDSQLPKDRFSAERLKGVDSTLKIQPAKLEDSAVYLCASSLEGGKVWDEQYFGPGTRLTVT.

The chain has TRBV9 and TRBJ2-1, with a weak D call TRBD1 (6 bases). CDR1 is SGDLS and CDR2 is YYNGEE in the germline V gene. The CDR3 has 13 residues. Trimming stripped 3 bases from V and 7 bases from J, with 11 bases between. CDR3 sequence (DNA): TGTGCCAGCAGCGGCGCAGGGGTAAATGAGCAGTTCTTC. Protein: CASSGAGVNEQFF.

The rearrangement joins TRBV6-5 to TRBJ1-5; D is perhaps TRBD1 (6 bases). V lost 3 bases to trimming and J lost 6 bases, with 12 bases between them. The CDR3 sequence is 14 residues long. CDR1 is MNHEY and CDR2 is SVGAGI in the germline V gene. CDR3 DNA: TGTGCCAGCAGTTATGGCAGGGGAAGTCAGCCCCAGCATTTT. This translates into CASSYGRGSQPQHF.

The chain employs TRBV9 and TRBJ2-3; D gene uncertain. Germline V gene lookup returns CDR1 SGDLS and CDR2 YYNGEE. V lost 0 bases, J lost 5 bases, and 10 bases lay in between. The CDR3 sequence is 14 residues long. The CDR3 here is CASSVGLGGDTQYF. CDR3 sequence (DNA): TGTGCCAGCAGCGTAGGTCTCGGCGGAGATACGCAGTATTTT.

The rearrangement uses TRBV7-6 and TRBJ1-1, with TRBD1 as a possible D gene (5 bases). The CDR3 runs to 13 residues. V dropped 5 bases and J dropped 8 bases, with 15 bases sitting between them. Germline V gene data show CDR1 as SGHVS and CDR2 as FNYEAQ. In nucleotides, the CDR3 is TGTGCCAGCAGCCTTGATGGGGCATCCGAAGCTTTCTTT. Protein sequence: CASSLDGASEAFF.